These T cell receptor beta chains were read from a single sample in a study of human T cells and chemical hapten exposure. MiXCR, applied by TCRdb to the RACE reads, yields one record per CDR3 protein. The sample carries tens of thousands of distinct CDR3 sequences, 6.5% to 10% recorded once. Sequenced here: whole blood, sampled in connection with sensitization to the hapten diphenylcyclopropenone (DPC). These receptors were collected from a woman aged 45-60 years with alopecia areata. Some clones in this sample may be carry-over from other donors' samples. Both conserved end residues are part of each CDR3. A D gene is named only where the DNA matches it firmly. Not all rows give a size; the values are once, few, many and, for expanded clones, a class.

DNA: TGTGCCAGCAGCCCGCGGGGTAATGAAAAACTGTTTTTT; CDR3: CASSPRGNEKLFF; J: TRBJ1-4; D: -; length: 13; size: many; V: TRBV7-8
DNA: TGTGCCAGCCACGGGGCGTTGTCGGATCAGCCCCAGCATTTT; CDR3: CASHGALSDQPQHF; J: TRBJ1-5; D: -; length: 14; size: many; V: TRBV6-6
DNA: TGTGCCACCAGTGGACAGGCTAACACCGGGGAGCTGTTTTTT; CDR3: CATSGQANTGELFF; J: TRBJ2-2; D: -; length: 14; size: -; V: TRBV24-1
DNA: TGTGCCAGCAGCCCGATAGGTGTAGGGCTCACAGATACGCAGTATTTT; CDR3: CASSPIGVGLTDTQYF; J: TRBJ2-3; D: -; length: 16; size: -; V: TRBV9
DNA: TGCGCCAGCAGCTACGGGACAGCCCAAGAGACCCAGTACTTC; CDR3: CASSYGTAQETQYF; J: TRBJ2-5; D: TRBD1; length: 14; size: few; V: TRBV5-1
DNA: TGCAGCGTTGAGGGGGCTTCTCCCTGGGGGGCTTTCTTT; CDR3: CSVEGASPWGAFF; J: TRBJ1-1; D: -; length: 13; size: many; V: TRBV29-1
DNA: TGTGCCAGCAGCTGGCATCAGAAGGCAGGGGGCTATGGCTACACCTTC; CDR3: CASSWHQKAGGYGYTF; J: TRBJ1-2; D: TRBD1; length: 16; size: many; V: TRBV7-9
DNA: TGTGCCAGCAGCAGGAGGGGAGGGATGAACACTGAAGCTTTCTTT; CDR3: CASSRRGGMNTEAFF; J: TRBJ1-1; D: -; length: 15; size: -; V: TRBV11-2
DNA: TGTGCCAGTAGTGTCGATACGAGGGGAGGTGGCTACACCTTC; CDR3: CASSVDTRGGGYTF; J: TRBJ1-2; D: -; length: 14; size: few; V: TRBV19
DNA: TGTGCCAGCAGCTTAGCGTCGCGGGAGGCCGGGGCCAACGTCCTGACTTTC; CDR3: CASSLASREAGANVLTF; J: TRBJ2-6; D: TRBD2; length: 17; size: few; V: TRBV13
DNA: TGTGCCAGCAGCGATACAGGGGGCAGCTATGGCTACACCTTC; CDR3: CASSDTGGSYGYTF; J: TRBJ1-2; D: TRBD1; length: 14; size: once; V: TRBV5-5
DNA: TGTGCCAGCAGTCCTACAGGGGATGGGTACTATGGCTACACCTTC; CDR3: CASSPTGDGYYGYTF; J: TRBJ1-2; D: TRBD1; length: 15; size: few; V: TRBV12-3/TRBV12-4
DNA: TGCGCCAGCAGCCAAGTCCCGGCGAACACTGAAGCTTTCTTT; CDR3: CASSQVPANTEAFF; J: TRBJ1-1; D: -; length: 14; size: many; V: TRBV4-1
DNA: TGTGCCAGCAGTCCGGGACTAGCGGGGGGGGTCCCTTCGGATACGCAGTATTTT; CDR3: CASSPGLAGGVPSDTQYF; J: TRBJ2-3; D: TRBD2; length: 18; size: -; V: TRBV12-3/TRBV12-4
DNA: TGTGCCAGCAGCTTGGAACGCTGGGGGACCCAGTACTTC; CDR3: CASSLERWGTQYF; J: TRBJ2-5; D: -; length: 13; size: few; V: TRBV5-4
DNA: TGTGCCAGCACCACAGGGGGGGGATACAATGAGCAGTTCTTC; CDR3: CASTTGGGYNEQFF; J: TRBJ2-1; D: -; length: 14; size: -; V: TRBV6-5
DNA: TGCGCCAGCAGCATACAGGGGGCGGAAGGCTACACCTTC; CDR3: CASSIQGAEGYTF; J: TRBJ1-2; D: TRBD1; length: 13; size: many; V: TRBV5-1